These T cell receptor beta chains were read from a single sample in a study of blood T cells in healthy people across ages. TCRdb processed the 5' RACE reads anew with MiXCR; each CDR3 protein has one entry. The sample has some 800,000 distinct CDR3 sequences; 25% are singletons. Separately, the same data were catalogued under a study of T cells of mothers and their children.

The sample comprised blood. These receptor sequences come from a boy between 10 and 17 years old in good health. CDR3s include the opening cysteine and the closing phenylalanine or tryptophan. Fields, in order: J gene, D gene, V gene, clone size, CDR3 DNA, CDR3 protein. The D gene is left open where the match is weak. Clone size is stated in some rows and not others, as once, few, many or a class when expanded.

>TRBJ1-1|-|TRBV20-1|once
TGCAGTGCTAGTGAGGGACGGTGGCGGACTGAAGCTTTCTTT
CSASEGRWRTEAFF
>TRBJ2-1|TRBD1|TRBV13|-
TGTGCCAGCAGCCAGGGACAGGGGACGGGCAATGAGCAGTTCTTC
CASSQGQGTGNEQFF
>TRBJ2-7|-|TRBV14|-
TGTGCCAGCAGTCAGGGTCCAGTCTGGCTGGAGCAGTACTTC
CASSQGPVWLEQYF
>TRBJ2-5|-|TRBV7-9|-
TGTGCCAGCAGCTTGGCCGCCAGTCGTACAGCGCATACCCAGTACTTC
CASSLAASRTAHTQYF
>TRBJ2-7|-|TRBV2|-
TGTGCCAGCAGTCAAATAACGGGAGTCGGTGGATCCTACGAGCAGTACTTC
CASSQITGVGGSYEQYF
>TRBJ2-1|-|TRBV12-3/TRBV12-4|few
TGTGCCAGCAGTTGGATCTTACGGGGTTCCTACAATGAGCAGTTCTTC
CASSWILRGSYNEQFF
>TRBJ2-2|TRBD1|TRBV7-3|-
TGTGCCAGCAGCACATACTTACAGGGGGCGAGCGGGGAGCTGTTTTTT
CASSTYLQGASGELFF
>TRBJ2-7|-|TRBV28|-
TGTGCCAGCAGTTCAGGGGTGGCCGAGCAGTACTTC
CASSSGVAEQYF
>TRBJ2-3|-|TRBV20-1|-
TGCAGTGCATACGGTAGCACAGATACGCAGTATTTT
CSAYGSTDTQYF
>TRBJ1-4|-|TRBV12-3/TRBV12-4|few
TGTGCTAGCAGTTTGGGGAACAGGAATGAAAAACTGTTTTTT
CASSLGNRNEKLFF
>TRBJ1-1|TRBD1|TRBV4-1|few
TGCGCCAGCACAATACAGGGGGCATCTGCGAATGAAGCTTTCTTT
CASTIQGASANEAFF
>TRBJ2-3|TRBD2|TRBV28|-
TGTGCCAGCAGTTTACAACGGGGGGCAGATACGCAGTATTTT
CASSLQRGADTQYF
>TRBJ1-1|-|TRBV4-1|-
TGCGCCAGCAGCGATAGGTGGGACACTGAAGCTTTCTTT
CASSDRWDTEAFF
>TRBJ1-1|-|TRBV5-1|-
TGCGCCAGCAGCTTGGGTTCAGGGACTAGGACTGAAGCTTTCTTT
CASSLGSGTRTEAFF
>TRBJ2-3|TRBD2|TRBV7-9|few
TGTGCCAGCAGCTTAATAGCGGGAGGGCCTATAACAGATACGCAGTATTTT
CASSLIAGGPITDTQYF
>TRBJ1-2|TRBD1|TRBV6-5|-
TGTGCCAGCAGTTATACAGGGGCAAATGGCTACACCTTC
CASSYTGANGYTF
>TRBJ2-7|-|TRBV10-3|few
TGTGCCTCTCGGACGGGGACGGTAGAGCAGTACTTC
CASRTGTVEQYF
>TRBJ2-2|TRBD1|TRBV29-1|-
TGCAGCGTTGAAGATGGGCCCTACAGGGGCGGGGAGCTGTTTTTT
CSVEDGPYRGGELFF
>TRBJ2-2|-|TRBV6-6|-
TGTGCCAGCAGTTATAGCGACAGCCACACCGGGGAGCTGTTTTTT
CASSYSDSHTGELFF
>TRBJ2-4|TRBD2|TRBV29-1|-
TGCAGCGTTGAAGATGAAAGGGTGGGGGAGGGTGAAGCCAAAAACATTCAGTACTTC
CSVEDERVGEGEAKNIQYF
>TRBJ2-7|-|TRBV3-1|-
TGTGCCAGCAGCCAGTCACAGGGAGTGGTCGAGCAGTACTTC
CASSQSQGVVEQYF
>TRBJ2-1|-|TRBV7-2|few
TGTGCCAGCAGCCGGAGGAGCTCCTACAATGAGCAGTTCTTC
CASSRRSSYNEQFF
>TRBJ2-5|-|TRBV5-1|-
TGCGCCAGCAGCCGGTTGAGTGGAGAGACCCAGTACTTC
CASSRLSGETQYF
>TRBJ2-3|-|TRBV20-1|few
TGCAGTGCTAGAGATTATAGGGCGGGCTCTAGCACAGATACGCAGTATTTT
CSARDYRAGSSTDTQYF
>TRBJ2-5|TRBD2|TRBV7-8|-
TGTGCCAGCGGAAGGCGGGGGGGCTCTGATCCCCAGTACTTC
CASGRRGGSDPQYF
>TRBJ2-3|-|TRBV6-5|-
TGTGCCAGCAGTCAAGGTTACGGGCCAGATACGCAGTATTTT
CASSQGYGPDTQYF
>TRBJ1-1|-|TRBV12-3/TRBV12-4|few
TGTGCCAGCAGTACCGGGGAGGGGGGTAGTGAAGCTTTCTTT
CASSTGEGGSEAFF
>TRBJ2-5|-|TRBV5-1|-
TGCGCCAGCAGCCCGGAAACAGGGAGCGGCGAGACCCAGTACTTC
CASSPETGSGETQYF
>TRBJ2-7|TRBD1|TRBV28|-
TGTGCCAGCAGGACGGACAGGAGCTCCTACGAGCAGTACTTC
CASRTDRSSYEQYF
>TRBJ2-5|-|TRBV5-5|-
TGTGCCAGCAGCTCAAACCCGGGACGGCCCTTTAGGTTTATCGAGACCCAGTACTTC
CASSSNPGRPFRFIETQYF
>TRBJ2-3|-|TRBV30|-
TGTGCCTGGAGGGGTTTGGATACGCAGTATTTT
CAWRGLDTQYF
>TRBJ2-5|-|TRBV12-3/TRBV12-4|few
TGTGCCAGCAGTTTCTCGGCCTACCAAGAGACCCAGTACTTC
CASSFSAYQETQYF
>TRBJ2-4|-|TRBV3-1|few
TGTGCCAGCAGCCAAGTCCCTAGGGAAATTCAGTATTTC
CASSQVPREIQYF
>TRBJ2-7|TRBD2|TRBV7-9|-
TGTGCCAGCAGCCCGCGTGAGCGGGAGGGCCTTCGACACGAGCAGTACTTC
CASSPREREGLRHEQYF
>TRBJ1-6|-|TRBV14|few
TGTGCCAGCAGCCAAACGGAACCGGGACTCTATAATTCACCCCTCCACTTT
CASSQTEPGLYNSPLHF
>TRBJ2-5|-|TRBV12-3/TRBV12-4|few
TGTGCCAGCAGTTCCACAGGGTCATCAGAGACCCAGTACTTC
CASSSTGSSETQYF
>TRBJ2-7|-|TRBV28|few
TGTGCCAGCGGCCCGGTCCAGGGGAGCCCCTACGAGCAGTACTTC
CASGPVQGSPYEQYF
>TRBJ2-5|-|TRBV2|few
TGTGCCAGCAGTGTGTACCGCGGGGAGACCCAGTACTTC
CASSVYRGETQYF
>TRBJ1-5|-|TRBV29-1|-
TGCAGCGTTGAAAATGGGGGCAATCAGCCCCAGCATTTT
CSVENGGNQPQHF
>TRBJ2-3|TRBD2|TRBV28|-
TGTGCCAGCAGCGCTAGCGGCACCACAGATACGCAGTATTTT
CASSASGTTDTQYF